The 2 T cell receptor beta chains given below trace back to one sample, sequenced in a study of T-cell memory formation after mild COVID-19. MiXCR, applied by TCRdb to the 5' RACE reads, yields one record per CDR3 protein. The data contain about 410,000 distinct CDR3 sequences, under 25% of them seen just once; the ten biggest clones take up about an eighth. The sequenced sample was PBMCs or a T cell subset sorted from them (not recorded which). The origin of the receptors is an adult woman who had mild COVID-19 (a few samples of this study predate the infection). Cell type and time point are not known.

This clonotype was counted at least ten times. CDR3: CASSSGQTGYEQYF. CDR3 nucleotides: TGCGCCAGCAGCTCGGGACAGACGGGTTACGAGCAGTACTTC. This rearrangement joins TRBV5-1 to TRBJ2-7; 7 nucleotides agree with TRBD1. This CDR3 has 14 amino acids. J lost 4 bases, V lost 3 bases, and 7 bases had no gene match. CDR1 is SGHRS and CDR2 is YFSETQ in the germline V gene.

The table lists this clonotype with a few counts. This chain joins TRBV24-1 and TRBJ2-7; 12 positions agree with TRBD2. Germline CDR1 and CDR2: KGHDR and SFDVKD. The CDR3 is 15 residues long. Trimming took 4 bases from V and 5 from J; bases not matched to a gene: 5. The CDR3 DNA sequence: TGTGCCACCAGTGACAAGACTAGCGGGGGAGACGAGCAGTACTTC. It translates to CATSDKTSGGDEQYF.